The next 8 T cell receptor beta chains were all read from a single sample in a study of T-cell memory formation after mild COVID-19. TCRdb passed the 5' RACE reads through MiXCR, listing each CDR3 protein once. The data show 430,000 or so distinct CDR3 sequences, nearly 25% seen once. The source material was PBMCs or a T cell subset sorted from them (not recorded which). The receptors were sampled from an adult woman who had mild COVID-19 (a few samples of this study predate the infection). Cell type and time point are not known.

The V and J genes are TRBV5-1 and TRBJ2-3; D might be TRBD1 (6 bases). The length of the CDR3 is 14 residues. Germline lookup yields CDR1 SGHRS and CDR2 YFSETQ. Trimming took off 4 bases at V and 2 bases at J, with 11 bases between the two ends. The CDR3 region has the DNA TGCGCCAGCAGCCCAGGACAGAACACAGATACGCAGTATTTT. Protein sequence: CASSPGQNTDTQYF.

V and J are TRBV28 and TRBJ1-1, with TRBD1 identical over 7 bases. CDR3 size: 14 residues. V gave up 3 bases and J gave up 3 bases; unmatched junction bases: 4. The V gene's germline CDR1 is MDHEN and CDR2 SYDVKM. CDR3: CASSLYTGDTEAFF. DNA for the CDR3: TGTGCCAGCAGTTTGTATACAGGGGACACTGAAGCTTTCTTT.

The rearrangement links TRBV20-1 to TRBJ1-2; D not resolved. This CDR3 has 11 amino acids. Trimming cost V 3 bases and J 3 bases, with 5 bases left between them. Germline assignment: CDR1 DFQATT and CDR2 SNEGSKA (reference sequence). The CDR3 DNA reads as TGCAGTGCTAGTCCCGACTATGGCTACACCTTC. Translating gives CSASPDYGYTF.

The V gene is TRBV20-1, the J gene TRBJ1-5, with 10 bases fitting TRBD1. This CDR3 has 15 residues. Germline-derived CDR1 and CDR2 are DFQATT and SNEGSKA (reference sequence). J was trimmed by 3 bases and V by 6 bases; bases with no gene match: 8. CDR3 protein: CSAPPGQGNNQPQHF. The CDR3 DNA follows: TGCAGTGCGCCCCCGGGACAGGGGAACAATCAGCCCCAGCATTTT.

This rearrangement joins TRBV7-3 to TRBJ2-1; D might be TRBD2 (5 bases). The CDR3 has 15 amino acids. Trimming removed 5 bases from V and 2 bases from J, with 13 bases in between. Germline V lookup: CDR1 SGHTA, CDR2 FQGTGA. The CDR3 here is CASSPTGSPYNEQFF. CDR3 nucleotide sequence: TGTGCCAGCAGCCCCACGGGATCCCCCTACAATGAGCAGTTCTTC.

The chain uses TRBV5-1 and TRBJ1-1, with D perhaps matching TRBD1 (6 bases). Germline loops: CDR1 SGHRS, CDR2 YFSETQ. This CDR3 is built from 18 residues. V shed 3 bases and J shed 4 bases, with 25 bases lying between them. CDR3 protein: CASSSHGSQGLLSTEAFF. The CDR3, as DNA: TGCGCCAGCAGCTCACACGGATCTCAGGGGCTTCTGAGCACTGAAGCTTTCTTT.

The rearrangement uses TRBV7-2 and TRBJ2-5, with 14 bases lining up with TRBD2. J was trimmed by 0 bases and V by 1 base; bases with no gene match: 4. In germline, CDR1 is SGHTA, CDR2 FQGNSA. This CDR3 has 18 amino acids. The CDR3 loop reads CASSLGLAGGPHQETQYF. CDR3 coding DNA: TGTGCCAGCAGCTTAGGACTAGCGGGGGGGCCTCACCAAGAGACCCAGTACTTC.

The V and J genes are TRBV4-2 and TRBJ2-3; 10 positions match TRBD1. The germline V gene encodes CDR1 LGHNA and CDR2 YNFKEQ. The CDR3 is made up of 14 amino acids. Trimming at V came to 8 bases and at J to 2 bases, leaving 4 bases not matched to a gene. The CDR3 protein is CASSGTGDTDTQYF. The CDR3, as DNA: TGTGCCAGCTCCGGGACAGGGGACACAGATACGCAGTATTTT.